The rows below give T cell receptor beta chains drawn from one sample of a study of OX40 agonist ivuxolimab in advanced cancers. Some clones are missing from TCRdb's copy, which holds only in-frame ones; the method was immunoSEQ multiplex PCR. The data show about 45,000 clones, about 89% seen once. Sequencing used CD4+ or CD8+ T cells sorted from blood, obtained in a trial of the OX40 agonist ivuxolimab. All receptors come from an adult with an advanced solid tumor such as melanoma, head and neck, liver or kidney cancer. CDR3s include the opening cysteine and the closing phenylalanine or tryptophan. D genes are given only for firm matches. Clone size is shown for a subset of rows, as once, few, many or a class of expanded clone.

j_call v_call clone_size d_call cdr3_aa cdr3_nt
TRBJ1-4 TRBV19 - TRBD1 CASRPDRDNEKLFF TGTGCCAGTAGGCCGGACAGGGATAATGAAAAACTGTTTTTT
TRBJ2-5 TRBV20-1 - - CSAPREETQYF TGCAGTGCTCCCCGGGAGGAGACCCAGTACTTC
TRBJ1-5 TRBV27 few - CASSSGQSRGNQPQHF TGTGCCAGCAGTTCCGGACAGTCCCGAGGCAATCAGCCCCAGCATTTT
TRBJ1-5 TRBV6-5 - - CASRTGSEPQHF TGTGCCAGCAGAACAGGCTCGGAGCCCCAGCATTTT
TRBJ2-5 TRBV6-5 medium-sized TRBD2 CASSYTTGGSETQYF TGTGCCAGCAGTTACACGACCGGGGGGTCGGAGACCCAGTACTTC
TRBJ2-3 TRBV14 - TRBD1 CASSLRGQGLTDTQYF TGTGCCAGCAGTCTGAGGGGACAGGGACTCACAGATACGCAGTATTTT
TRBJ1-2 TRBV19 - - CASSLHRDQDYGYTF TGTGCCAGTAGCCTCCACAGGGACCAGGATTATGGCTACACCTTC
TRBJ2-3 TRBV6-5 - - CASSYSWVTDTQYF TGTGCCAGCAGTTACAGTTGGGTGACAGATACGCAGTATTTT
TRBJ2-1 TRBV29-1 - TRBD2 CSVPPGGTSGVYNEQFF TGCAGCGTCCCTCCAGGGGGGACTAGCGGGGTTTACAATGAGCAGTTCTTC
TRBJ2-7 TRBV4-1 - - CASSQSKGQFPYF TGCGCCAGCAGCCAGTCTAAAGGTCAATTCCCGTACTTC
TRBJ2-2 TRBV7-9 few - CASSHRDGLAGELFF TGTGCCAGCAGCCATAGGGACGGATTGGCCGGGGAGCTGTTTTTT
TRBJ1-5 TRBV9 once - CASSGGQMNQPQHF TGTGCCAGCAGCGGGGGGCAGATGAATCAGCCCCAGCATTTT
TRBJ2-7 TRBV14 - - CASSQGDGSYEQYF TGTGCCAGCAGCCAGGGGGACGGCTCCTACGAGCAGTACTTC
TRBJ1-1 TRBV7-9 - - CASSLGFEAFF TGTGCCAGCAGCTTGGGATTTGAAGCTTTCTTT
TRBJ2-1 TRBV27 - TRBD1 CASSAGTAYNEQFF TGTGCCAGCAGTGCCGGGACAGCCTACAATGAGCAGTTCTTC
TRBJ1-5 TRBV15 - - CATSGGNQPQHF TGTGCCACCAGCGGTGGGAATCAGCCCCAGCATTTT
TRBJ1-1 TRBV19 - - CASSPLDRNTEAFF TGTGCCAGTAGTCCCTTAGACAGAAACACTGAAGCTTTCTTT
TRBJ2-7 TRBV7-8 - - CASSRDEQYF TGTGCCAGCAGCCGCGACGAGCAGTACTTC
TRBJ1-2 TRBV13 once - CASSLSSNGYTF TGTGCCAGCAGCTTATCATCAAACGGCTACACCTTC
TRBJ1-3 TRBV7-9 - - CASSTIVLSGNTIYF TGTGCCAGCAGCACTATCGTCCTCTCTGGAAACACCATATATTTT
TRBJ2-5 TRBV14 - - CASGGRYQETQYF TGTGCCAGCGGAGGTCGGTACCAAGAGACCCAGTACTTC
TRBJ1-1 TRBV27 - - CASSFGGLNTEAFF TGTGCCAGCAGTTTCGGTGGTTTGAACACTGAAGCTTTCTTT
TRBJ1-1 TRBV28 - - CASSLPGHTEAFF TGTGCCAGCAGTTTGCCAGGTCACACTGAAGCTTTCTTT
TRBJ2-4 TRBV15 - - CANRQDLAKNIQYF TGTGCCAATAGACAGGATCTAGCCAAAAACATTCAGTACTTC
TRBJ2-6 TRBV4-3 once - CASSRDTDAGANVLTF TGCGCCAGCAGCCGAGACACAGATGCCGGGGCCAACGTCCTGACTTTC
TRBJ1-2 TRBV25-1 - - CASSVGAHYGYTF TGTGCCAGCAGTGTGGGGGCTCACTATGGCTACACCTTC
TRBJ2-2 TRBV4-3 - - CASSQDHFRKTNTGELFF TGCGCCAGCAGCCAAGATCATTTTCGGAAAACGAACACCGGGGAGCTGTTTTTT
TRBJ2-2 TRBV5-5 once - CASAMRGGTNTGELFF TGTGCCAGCGCCATGCGAGGGGGGACGAACACCGGGGAGCTGTTTTTT
TRBJ1-6 TRBV7-2 - TRBD1 CASGLDRVGYSPLHF TGTGCCAGCGGCTTAGACAGGGTGGGGTATTCACCCCTCCACTTT
TRBJ2-7 TRBV7-9 - - CASTTSRLETYEQYF TGTGCCAGCACCACCTCACGCTTGGAAACCTACGAGCAGTACTTC
TRBJ1-2 TRBV27 - TRBD1 CASSLIPPGQGTYNYGYTF TGTGCCAGCAGTTTAATCCCTCCGGGACAGGGGACTTATAACTATGGCTACACCTTC